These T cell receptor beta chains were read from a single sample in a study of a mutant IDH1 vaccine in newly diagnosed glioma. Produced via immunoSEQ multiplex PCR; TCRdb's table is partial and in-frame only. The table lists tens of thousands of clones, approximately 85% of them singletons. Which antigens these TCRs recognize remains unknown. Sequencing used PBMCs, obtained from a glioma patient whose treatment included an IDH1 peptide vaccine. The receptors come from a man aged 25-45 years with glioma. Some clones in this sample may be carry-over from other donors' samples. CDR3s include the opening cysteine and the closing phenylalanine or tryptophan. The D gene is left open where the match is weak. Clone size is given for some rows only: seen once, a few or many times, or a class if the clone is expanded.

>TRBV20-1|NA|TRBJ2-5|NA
CSARERETQYF
TGCAGTGCTAGAGAACGGGAGACCCAGTACTTC
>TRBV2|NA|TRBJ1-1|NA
CASSPRGGANTEAFF
TGTGCCAGCAGTCCCCGGGGAGGGGCGAACACTGAAGCTTTCTTT
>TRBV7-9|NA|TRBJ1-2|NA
CASSLFRGQLATNYGYTF
TGTGCCAGCAGCTTATTTCGCGGACAGCTCGCTACTAACTATGGCTACACCTTC
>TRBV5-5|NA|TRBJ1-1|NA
CASSTRQRGTEAFF
TGTGCCAGCAGCACTAGACAGAGGGGCACTGAAGCTTTCTTT
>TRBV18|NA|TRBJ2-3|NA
CASSTSLTDTQYF
TGTGCCAGCTCAACATCCCTAACAGATACGCAGTATTTT
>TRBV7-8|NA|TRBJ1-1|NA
CASSPPGRNMNTEAFF
TGTGCCAGCTCACCCCCCGGCAGGAATATGAACACTGAAGCTTTCTTT
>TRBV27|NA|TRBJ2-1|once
CASSFGVQAEQFF
TGTGCCAGCAGTTTTGGGGTGCAAGCTGAGCAGTTCTTC
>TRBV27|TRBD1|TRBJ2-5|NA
CASTPGGARETQYF
TGTGCCAGCACACCAGGGGGCGCGAGAGAGACCCAGTACTTC
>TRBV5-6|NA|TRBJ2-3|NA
CASSLDRLTDTQYF
TGTGCCAGCAGCTTGGACAGACTCACAGATACGCAGTATTTT
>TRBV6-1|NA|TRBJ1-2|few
CASSDRLDRGYTF
TGTGCCAGCAGTGATCGGTTGGACAGAGGCTACACCTTC
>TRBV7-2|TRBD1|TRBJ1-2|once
CASSSWDRGNYGYTF
TGTGCCAGCAGCTCCTGGGACAGGGGAAACTATGGCTACACCTTC
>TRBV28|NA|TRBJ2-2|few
CASSLDLWELFF
TGTGCCAGCAGTTTAGATCTGTGGGAGCTGTTTTTT
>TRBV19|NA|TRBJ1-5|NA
CASSIVSGNRQPQHF
TGTGCCAGTAGTATAGTCTCAGGGAATAGACAGCCCCAGCATTTT
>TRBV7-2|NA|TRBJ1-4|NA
CASSLGWAGWDEKLFF
TGTGCCAGCAGCCTGGGATGGGCGGGCTGGGATGAAAAACTGTTTTTT
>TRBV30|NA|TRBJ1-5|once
CAWSSGGTNQPQHF
TGTGCCTGGAGCTCTGGGGGGACCAATCAGCCCCAGCATTTT
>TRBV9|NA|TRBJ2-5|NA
CASSGQVYGTQYF
TGTGCCAGCAGCGGACAGGTATATGGGACCCAGTACTTC
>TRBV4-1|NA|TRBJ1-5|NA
CASSHRHNQPQHF
TGCGCCAGCAGCCACAGACACAATCAGCCCCAGCATTTT
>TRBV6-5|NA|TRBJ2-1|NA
CASSYKGGLHNEQFF
TGTGCCAGCAGTTATAAGGGGGGCCTCCACAATGAGCAGTTCTTC
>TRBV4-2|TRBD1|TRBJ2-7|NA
CASSPRDRGTYEQYF
TGTGCCAGCAGCCCGCGGGACAGGGGAACCTACGAGCAGTACTTC
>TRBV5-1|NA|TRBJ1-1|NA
CASSWTENTEAFF
TGCGCCAGCAGCTGGACAGAAAACACTGAAGCTTTCTTT
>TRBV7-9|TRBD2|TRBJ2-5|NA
CASSWTSGGLETQYF
TGTGCCAGCAGCTGGACTAGCGGGGGGCTGGAGACCCAGTACTTC
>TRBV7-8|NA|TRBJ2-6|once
CASSPWDGFESGANVLTF
TGTGCCAGCAGCCCTTGGGACGGATTCGAGTCTGGGGCCAACGTCCTGACTTTC
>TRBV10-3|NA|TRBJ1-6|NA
CAISEGPGRQNSPLHF
TGTGCCATCAGTGAGGGGCCAGGGAGACAAAATTCACCCCTCCACTTT
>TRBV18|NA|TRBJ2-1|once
CASSPRFSGQHNEQFF
TGTGCCAGCTCACCAAGGTTCTCTGGACAGCACAATGAGCAGTTCTTC
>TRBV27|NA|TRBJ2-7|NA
CASRAGFEQYF
TGTGCCAGCAGGGCAGGCTTCGAGCAGTACTTC
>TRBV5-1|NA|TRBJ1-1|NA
CASSLDLNTEAFF
TGCGCCAGCAGCTTGGACCTGAACACTGAAGCTTTCTTT
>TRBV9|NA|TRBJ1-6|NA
CASSAEGLHNSPLHF
TGTGCCAGCAGCGCCGAGGGGCTTCACAATTCACCCCTCCACTTT
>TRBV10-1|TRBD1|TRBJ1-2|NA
CASSESGDRSNYGYTF
TGCGCCAGCAGTGAGTCGGGGGACAGGTCGAACTATGGCTACACCTTC
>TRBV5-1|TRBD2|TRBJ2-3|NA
CASSLLAGLTDTQYF
TGCGCCAGCAGCTTGCTAGCGGGACTCACAGATACGCAGTATTTT
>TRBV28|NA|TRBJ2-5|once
CASSSPGDVETQYF
TGTGCCAGCAGTTCCCCAGGGGACGTAGAGACCCAGTACTTC
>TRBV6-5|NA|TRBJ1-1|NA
CASSYATGRSAFF
TGTGCCAGCAGTTACGCGACAGGAAGGAGTGCTTTCTTT
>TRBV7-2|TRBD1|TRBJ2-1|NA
CASSAGQGANEQFF
TGTGCCAGCAGCGCAGGACAGGGGGCAAATGAGCAGTTCTTC
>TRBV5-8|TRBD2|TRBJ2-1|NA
CASSQNEPLSGRAGNEQFF
TGTGCCAGCAGCCAAAACGAACCCCTTAGCGGGAGGGCCGGGAATGAGCAGTTCTTC
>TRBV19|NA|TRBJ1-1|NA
CASSSPWDTEAFF
TGTGCCAGTAGTTCCCCGTGGGACACTGAAGCTTTCTTT
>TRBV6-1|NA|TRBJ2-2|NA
CASIPGYPNTGELFF
TGTGCCAGCATACCGGGGTACCCGAACACCGGGGAGCTGTTTTTT
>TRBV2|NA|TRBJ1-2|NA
CASSVGQGYYGYTF
TGTGCCAGCAGTGTCGGGCAAGGGTACTATGGCTACACCTTC
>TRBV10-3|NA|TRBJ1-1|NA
CAISGRTGLLNTEAFF
TGTGCCATCAGTGGACGCACAGGGCTCTTGAACACTGAAGCTTTCTTT